What follows are 16 T cell receptor beta chains derived from one specimen sequenced in a study of T cells after yellow fever vaccination (dated by TCRdb to between 2017 and 2020). Library construction relied on 5' RACE. Reads for this sample came from an Illumina HiSeq 2500. TCRdb handled the public reads itself, with Q25 trimming in fastp and clone calling in MiXCR, and kept productive beta chains. Entries that share a CDR3 protein sequence are merged under the most common genes and DNA. The sample yields hundreds of thousands of distinct CDR3 sequences; about 14% were counted once. 11% to 15% of the sample goes to the ten largest clones. Taken with the paper, the label for treatment or condition translates to: live attenuated yellow fever vaccine strain. The material sequenced was PBMCs, taken on the day of the yellow fever booster vaccination. These receptors were collected from a man aged 25-45 years who received the YFV17D yellow fever vaccine.

The chain has TRBV24-1 and TRBJ2-6; 8 nucleotides align to TRBD1. Trimming took 10 bases from V and 4 from J; bases not matched to a gene: 8. The germline CDR1 and CDR2 sequences are KGHDR and SFDVKD. The CDR3 totals 15 residues. The CDR3 region has the DNA TGTGCCACTAGTCAGGGGGCGGTCGGGGCCAACGTCCTGACTTTC. Its translation is CATSQGAVGANVLTF.

V is TRBV6-2 or TRBV6-3 and J is TRBJ2-1; 8 nucleotides line up with TRBD2. The CDR3 loop spans 14 amino acids. The V segment lost 7 bases and the J segment 7 bases; nucleotides outside the gene matches: 9. Germline CDR1 reads MNHEY; CDR2 reads SVGEGT. CDR3 sequence: CASTSGTRTNEQFF. CDR3 sequence (DNA): TGTGCCAGCACGTCCGGGACTAGGACAAATGAGCAGTTCTTC.

This rearrangement joins TRBV19 to TRBJ2-7; D possibly corresponds to TRBD1 (5 bases). Germline loops: CDR1 LNHDA, CDR2 SQIVND (reference sequence). The CDR3 has 15 residues. With 3 bases removed from V and 2 bases from J, the gap between germline ends came to 14 bases. For the CDR3, the DNA is TGTGCCAGTAGTATGCGCTTAGACAGACCCTACGAGCAGTACTTC. Translated: CASSMRLDRPYEQYF.

This clonotype was counted between two and nine times. An end of the junction does not agree with germline; a read error may underlie this. The rearrangement joins TRBV27 to TRBJ2-1; the D gene is possibly TRBD2 (6 bases). The CDR3 length is 13 residues. Germline V gene sequence: CDR1 MNHEY, CDR2 SMNVEV (reference sequence). The CDR3 reads CASSSLSGREEFF. The CDR3 bases are TGTGCCAGCAGTTCTCTGAGCGGGCGTGAGGAGTTCTTC.

Only a few counts were recorded for this clonotype. J is TRBJ2-1 and V is TRBV6-1; 11 bases fit TRBD2. The CDR3 runs to 14 residues. Germline V gene lookup returns CDR1 MNHNS and CDR2 SASEGT. Losses at the gene ends were 5 bases for V and 9 bases for J; bases not matched to a gene: 6. CDR3 nucleotides: TGTGCCAGCAGTCCTGGGACTAGCGGACTTGAGCAGTTCTTC. As protein: CASSPGTSGLEQFF.

This clonotype was recorded a few times. The chain joins TRBV5-4 to TRBJ2-7, with TRBD1 matching 8 bases. The length of the CDR3 is 15 residues. Trimming took 4 bases from V and 2 from J; bases not matched to a gene: 8. Germline V gives CDR1 SGHNT, CDR2 YYREEE (reference sequence). The CDR3 DNA follows: TGTGCCAGCAGCAACCGACAGGGGTTGCCCTACGAGCAGTACTTC. Its translation: CASSNRQGLPYEQYF.

This clonotype was counted only a few times. The chain employs TRBV6-2 or TRBV6-3 and TRBJ2-3; 9 nucleotides align to TRBD2. This CDR3 contains 20 residues. V lost 2 bases, J lost 4 bases, and 19 bases stayed unmatched. Germline values: CDR1 MNHEY, CDR2 SVGEGT. The CDR3 spells CASSYQLLGAGGRVSDTQYF. The CDR3 DNA reads as TGTGCCAGCAGTTACCAGCTTTTGGGGGCGGGAGGGCGTGTGTCAGATACGCAGTATTTT.

There are a few counts of this clonotype. CDR3 nucleotide sequence: TGTGCCAGTCTATCCGAGGCGTTGCCTGGAAACACCATATATTTT. Translating it yields CASLSEALPGNTIYF. The chain recombines TRBV28 with TRBJ1-3; D unclear. V lost 9 bases and J 2 bases, leaving 17 bases between the germline ends. Germline V gene data show CDR1 as MDHEN and CDR2 as SYDVKM. The CDR3 contains 15 residues.

The chain links TRBV20-1 to TRBJ1-4; D gene uncertain. Germline assignment: CDR1 DFQATT and CDR2 SNEGSKA (reference sequence). CDR3 length: 15 amino acids. V was trimmed by 3 bases and J by 8 bases, leaving 19 bases between them. The CDR3 sequence is CSARALSQAGEKLFF. In DNA form, the CDR3 reads TGCAGTGCTAGGGCCCTCTCCCAAGCCGGCGAAAAACTGTTTTTT.

The rearrangement joins TRBV18 to TRBJ2-1; D is possibly TRBD2 (6 bases). V lost 6 bases, J lost 4 bases, and 16 bases lay in between. This CDR3 is 15 amino acids long. Germline CDR1 KGHSH, CDR2 LQKENI. As DNA, the CDR3 is TGTGCCAGCTCTCTTGGGCCTAGCGAATACAATGAGCAGTTCTTC. It is translated as CASSLGPSEYNEQFF.

The V and J genes are TRBV27 and TRBJ2-3; 11 nucleotides line up with TRBD2. Trimming removed 4 bases from V and 3 bases from J; junction bases left unmatched: 3. This CDR3 is 15 amino acids long. Germline V gives CDR1 MNHEY, CDR2 SMNVEV (reference sequence). CDR3 nucleotides: TGTGCCAGCAGTTCGACTAGCGGGATTACAGATACGCAGTATTTT. Translated, it gives CASSSTSGITDTQYF.

This chain joins TRBV20-1 and TRBJ2-2, with 10 bases that match TRBD2. Trimming removed 3 bases from V and 5 bases from J; junction bases left unmatched: 6. This CDR3 spans 15 amino acids. The germline CDR1 and CDR2 sequences are DFQATT and SNEGSKA (reference sequence). The CDR3 bases are TGCAGTGCTAGTACTAGCGGGACGGGTACCGGGGAGCTGTTTTTT. Its translation: CSASTSGTGTGELFF.

This rearrangement joins TRBV6-2 or TRBV6-3 to TRBJ2-5, with no clear D. CDR3 length: 14 residues. V lost 3 bases and J lost 0, with 8 bases in between. Germline CDR1 and CDR2: MNHEY and SVGEGT. CDR3: CASSYGLHQETQYF. The CDR3 region has the DNA TGTGCCAGCAGTTATGGGTTGCACCAAGAGACCCAGTACTTC.

The chain carries TRBV28 and TRBJ1-1; D uncertain. The V end was cut by 2 bases, the J end by 7 bases, with 8 bases between. This CDR3 region has 12 residues. Looked up from germline, CDR1 is MDHEN and CDR2 is SYDVKM. CDR3 protein: CASSLVGYEAFF. CDR3 nucleotide sequence: TGTGCCAGCAGTTTAGTAGGCTATGAAGCTTTCTTT.

The rearrangement links TRBV14 to TRBJ2-3; 8 bases are a match to TRBD2. V lost 6 bases to trimming and J lost 1 base; unmatched junction nucleotides: 9. The CDR3 covers 16 residues. Germline V gene data show CDR1 as SGHDN and CDR2 as FVKESK. The CDR3 here is CASSSIPGLGTDTQYF. The CDR3 DNA reads TGTGCCAGCAGTTCTATCCCGGGACTAGGCACAGATACGCAGTATTTT.

This clonotype occurred a few times. This chain connects TRBV18 to TRBJ2-1; 10 nucleotides match TRBD2. CDR3 length equals 15 residues. Germline lookup yields CDR1 KGHSH and CDR2 LQKENI. V lost 0 bases and J lost 9; bases outside the gene matches: 5. The CDR3 DNA is TGTGCCAGCTCACCACCCAGCGGGAGGGCCGGTGAGCAGTTCTTC. Translation gives CASSPPSGRAGEQFF.